The next 28 T cell receptor beta chains were all read from a single sample in a study of blood T cell repertoires in COVID-19. Method: immunoSEQ multiplex PCR; TCRdb's copy keeps in-frame clones and lacks some. The sample includes 150,000 to 200,000 clones, approximately 86% of them seen just once. The specimen sequenced was peripheral blood. The source is a man between 65 and 85 years old with acute or convalescent COVID-19.

This clone was counted once. The chain couples TRBV5-6 to TRBJ2-7; unclear D gene. Trimming left V 2 bases short and J 3 bases short, with 6 bases between. Germline lookup yields CDR1 SGHDT and CDR2 YYEEEE. CDR3 length: 12 amino acids. The CDR3 nucleotides are TGTGCCAGCAGCTTAACATACTACGAGCAGTACTTC. Amino acids: CASSLTYYEQYF. Using reference TRBV5-6 and TRBJ2-7 for the parts outside the CDR3, the full variable domain is DAGVTQSPTHLIKTRGQQVTLRCSPKSGHDTVSWYQQALGQGPQFIFQYYEEEERQRGNFPDRFSGHQFPNYSSELNVNALLLGDSALYLCASSLTYYEQYFGPGTRLTVT.

The table lists this clone with a few counts. This chain connects TRBV28 to TRBJ2-2; unclear D gene. Germline CDR1 MDHEN, CDR2 SYDVKM. This CDR3 is built from 13 residues. V was pared by 7 bases and J by 3 bases, with 9 bases between. In DNA, the CDR3 is TGTGCCAGCACCGCCACTTACACCGGGGAGCTGTTTTTT. Its protein is CASTATYTGELFF.

This chain links TRBV19 with TRBJ2-5, with 10 bases aligning to TRBD2. The ends lost 5 bases at V and 7 bases at J; junction bases unmatched: 4. Germline V gene data show CDR1 as LNHDA and CDR2 as SQIVND (reference sequence). CDR3 length: 13 amino acids. The CDR3 bases are TGTGCCAGTAGTCGGATAGCGGGGGGGACCCAGTACTTC. Translation: CASSRIAGGTQYF.

The chain recombines TRBV21-1 with TRBJ2-1; TRBD2, the table's D call, was not compared with the DNA. TRBV21-1 is termed a pseudogene. The CDR3 length is 18 residues. CDR3 DNA sequence: TGTGCCAGCAGCAAACACAGTCTAGCGGGAGCCCTTTACAATGAGCAGTTCTTC. Translated: CASSKHSLAGALYNEQFF.

This chain connects TRBV6-5 to TRBJ2-2; tentative D call: TRBD1 (5 bases). Trimming cost V 5 bases and J 4 bases, with 8 bases left between them. This CDR3 is 13 amino acids long. Germline V gene sequence: CDR1 MNHEY, CDR2 SVGAGI. CDR3 DNA: TGTGCCAGCAGTACTACAGGCACCGGGGAGCTGTTTTTT. Protein product: CASSTTGTGELFF.

The chain carries TRBV2 and TRBJ1-5, with 8 bases that match TRBD1. The CDR3 is 15 residues long. Trimming cost V 6 bases and J 5 bases; bases outside gene matches: 9. Per germline, CDR1 SNHLY and CDR2 FYNNEI. CDR3: CASRADRVRDQPQHF. CDR3 DNA sequence: TGTGCCAGCAGAGCGGACAGGGTGAGGGATCAGCCCCAGCATTTT.

Only one count was recorded for this clone. The CDR3 region is CAWTPAWGGDSPLHF. Here the CDR3 DNA reads TGTGCCTGGACTCCTGCGTGGGGAGGTGATTCACCCCTCCACTTT. V usage is TRBV30 and J usage is TRBJ1-6, with no clear D. This CDR3 is 15 amino acids long. V dropped 4 bases and J dropped 8 bases, with 18 bases sitting between them. Germline CDR1 is GTSNPN and CDR2 is SVGIG (reference sequence).

This clone was recorded once. The chain joins TRBV24-1 to TRBJ2-1, with 8 bases fitting TRBD2. J lost 8 bases, V lost 4 bases, and 9 bases had no gene match. CDR3 length: 15 residues. CDR1 and CDR2 from the germline V gene are KGHDR and SFDVKD. The CDR3 spells CATSDPGLVGHEQFF. CDR3 nucleotide sequence: TGTGCCACCAGTGACCCGGGACTAGTTGGCCATGAGCAGTTCTTC.

CDR3 sequence: CASSSKPGSTNTGELFF. CDR3 sequence (DNA): TGTGCCAGCAGCTCCAAACCGGGGTCGACGAACACCGGGGAGCTGTTTTTT. V usage is TRBV11-2 and J usage is TRBJ2-2; TRBD2 is a possible D gene (5 bases). CDR3 size: 17 residues. Trimming stripped 4 bases from V and 0 bases from J, with 15 bases between. The germline V gene has CDR1 SGHAT and CDR2 FQNNGV.

This clone occurred a few times. The chain joins TRBV7-2 to TRBJ2-7; 7 positions agree with TRBD1. CDR1 and CDR2 (germline): SGHTA, FQGNSA. V shed 6 bases, J shed 2 bases, and the junction held 10 bases outside the gene matches. The CDR3 runs 15 residues. This CDR3 is CASSFSGTEAYEQYF. The CDR3 region has the DNA TGTGCCAGCAGTTTCTCCGGGACAGAGGCCTACGAGCAGTACTTC.

The chain couples TRBV7-2 to TRBJ1-1, with D tentatively TRBD1 (6 bases). Germline CDR1 and CDR2: SGHTA and FQGNSA. The germline V and J ends were trimmed by 7 bases and 11 bases, with 17 bases remaining between them. The CDR3 length is 12 residues. The CDR3 reads CASTPGGLGAFF. CDR3 DNA sequence: TGTGCCAGCACCCCCGGGGGGCTGGGGGCTTTCTTT.

This rearrangement joins TRBV9 to TRBJ1-5; D unresolved. The CDR3 extends over 16 amino acids. V lost 0 bases and J lost 6, with 16 bases in between. Germline-derived CDR1 and CDR2 are SGDLS and YYNGEE. The CDR3 sequence: CASSVGGPSGGQPQHF. CDR3 DNA: TGTGCCAGCAGCGTAGGAGGGCCAAGCGGTGGTCAGCCCCAGCATTTT.

The genes are TRBV6-2 or TRBV6-3 and TRBJ2-3, with 13 bases that match TRBD2. CDR1 and CDR2 (germline): MNHEY, SVGEGT. The ends lost 2 bases at V and 0 bases at J; junction bases unmatched: 5. The CDR3 runs to 18 residues. The DNA of the CDR3 is TGTGCCAGCAGTTACCCACCGACTAGCGGGGGGAGCACAGATACGCAGTATTTT. Its translation is CASSYPPTSGGSTDTQYF.

The V call is TRBV5-1, the J call TRBJ1-2; 8 positions match TRBD1. The CDR3 consists of 18 residues. V trimming: 1 base; J trimming: 1 base; junction bases outside the gene matches: 12. Germline V lookup: CDR1 SGHRS, CDR2 YFSETQ. CDR3 bases: TGCGCCAGCAGCTTGTCCGCGGAATCAGGGGGCGGTAACTATGGCTACACCTTC. This encodes CASSLSAESGGGNYGYTF. The whole variable domain, filled in from reference TRBV5-1 and TRBJ1-2, reads KAGVTQTPRYLIKTRGQQVTLSCSPISGHRSVSWYQQTPGQGLQFLFEYFSETQRNKGNFPGRFSGRQFSNSRSEMNVSTLELGDSALYLCASSLSAESGGGNYGYTFGSGTRLTVV.

This chain uses TRBV28 with TRBJ1-2; 7 positions match TRBD1. The CDR3 totals 13 residues. Germline V CDR1 and CDR2: MDHEN, SYDVKM. With V trimmed by 6 bases and J by 8 bases, 9 bases remained unmatched. The CDR3 nucleotides are TGTGCCAGCAGGTCCGGACAGGACTTGGGCTACACCTTC. Translated, it gives CASRSGQDLGYTF.

The chain couples TRBV28 to TRBJ2-2; D perhaps matches TRBD2 (5 bases). Germline V gives CDR1 MDHEN, CDR2 SYDVKM. The CDR3 has 14 amino acids. V gave up 4 bases and J gave up 5 bases, with 11 bases separating them. CDR3 in amino acids: CASSSPGKTGELFF. DNA for the CDR3: TGTGCCAGCAGTTCCCCGGGGAAGACCGGGGAGCTGTTTTTT.

J is TRBJ2-5 and V is TRBV3-1 (or the pseudogene TRBV3-2); D is possibly TRBD2 (5 bases). Looked up from germline, CDR1 is LGHDT and CDR2 is YNNKEL (reference sequence). Trimming took off 4 bases at V and 3 bases at J, with 12 bases between the two ends. CDR3 size: 14 residues. The CDR3 reads CASSPPGIKETQYF. The CDR3 DNA sequence: TGTGCCAGCAGCCCTCCCGGGATTAAAGAGACCCAGTACTTC.

The rearrangement links TRBV29-1 to TRBJ2-6; 9 bases are a match to TRBD1. This CDR3 contains 17 residues. After removal of 7 bases from V and 1 base from J, the junction contained 11 bases not matched to a gene. Per germline, CDR1 SQVTM and CDR2 ANQGSEA. In DNA, the CDR3 is TGCAGCGCCGAGACGACAGGGGGACGGTCTGGGGCCAACGTCCTGACTTTC. Encoded protein: CSAETTGGRSGANVLTF.

This clone appeared a few times. The rearrangement joins TRBV7-8 to TRBJ1-2, with no clear D. Germline V gene data show CDR1 as SGHVS and CDR2 as FQNEAQ. The CDR3 spans 11 residues. Trimming shortened V by 4 bases and J by 4 bases, and 4 bases separated the two germline ends. This CDR3 is CASSSGYGYTF. Written as DNA, the CDR3 is TGTGCCAGCAGCTCCGGCTATGGCTACACCTTC. Full variable domain (missing parts from reference TRBV7-8 and TRBJ1-2): GAGVSQSPRYKVAKRGQDVALRCDPISGHVSLFWYQQALGQGPEFLTYFQNEAQLDKSGLPSDRFFAERPEGSVSTLKIQRTQQEDSAVYLCASSSGYGYTFGSGTRLTVV.

The J gene is TRBJ1-4, the V gene TRBV15, with D unclear. The CDR3 has 13 residues. V lost 0 bases, J lost 5 bases, and 4 bases lay in between. In germline, CDR1 is LNHNV, CDR2 YYDKDF (reference sequence). The CDR3 loop is CATSRDSNEKLFF. CDR3 nucleotides: TGTGCCACCAGCAGAGATTCGAATGAAAAACTGTTTTTT.

This sequence joins TRBV10-2 and TRBJ1-5; D not certain. V was shortened by 4 bases and J by 5 bases, with 12 bases between the two germline ends. The CDR3 is 14 amino acids. CDR1 and CDR2 from the germline V gene are WSHSY and SAAADI. The CDR3 loop is CASSASTADQPQHF. CDR3 bases: TGCGCCAGCAGTGCATCGACGGCGGATCAGCCCCAGCATTTT.

The V call is TRBV27, the J call TRBJ2-3, with D maybe TRBD1 (5 bases). Germline-derived CDR1 and CDR2 are MNHEY and SMNVEV (reference sequence). Trimming shortened V by 6 bases and J by 2 bases, and 24 bases separated the two germline ends. This CDR3 region has 18 residues. CDR3 sequence reads: CASSTLTRGHLHTDTQYF. The CDR3 DNA sequence: TGTGCCAGCAGCACACTAACGAGAGGACACCTTCACACAGATACGCAGTATTTT.

The genes are TRBV21-1 and TRBJ2-3; no DNA check was done on the table's D call, TRBD2. TRBV21-1 is marked as a pseudogene. This CDR3 has 17 amino acids. CDR3 sequence (DNA): TGTGCCAGCAGCATACGACCCGACTTCCGTATCACAGATACGCAGTATTTT. This gives the protein CASSIRPDFRITDTQYF.

This clone came up a few times. The rearrangement uses TRBV7-9 and TRBJ1-2, with 7 bases aligning to TRBD1. Per the germline V gene, CDR1 is SEHNR and CDR2 is FQNEAQ (reference sequence). V dropped 5 bases and J dropped 3; count of bases not matched to a gene: 3. The CDR3 totals 13 residues. Written as DNA, the CDR3 is TGTGCCAGCAGCAGGGACAGTTACTATGGCTACACCTTC. Protein sequence: CASSRDSYYGYTF.

CDR3 nucleotides: TGTGCCAGCCTCCCGGCTGGGGCCAACGTCCTGACTTTC. Translation: CASLPAGANVLTF. V is TRBV7-9 and J is TRBJ2-6; the D is unclear. The CDR3 is made up of 13 amino acids. Germline V gene lookup returns CDR1 SEHNR and CDR2 FQNEAQ (reference sequence). The V and J ends lost 8 bases and 2 bases respectively, with 7 bases between them.

CDR3 protein: CATSKGWDRPSYEQYF. The CDR3 DNA is TGTGCCACCTCAAAAGGCTGGGACAGACCCTCCTACGAGCAGTACTTC. The rearrangement links TRBV27 to TRBJ2-7; 7 bases match TRBD1. The V gene end was trimmed by 10 bases and the J gene end by 0 bases; junction bases not matched to a gene: 15. CDR1 and CDR2 (germline): MNHEY, SMNVEV (reference sequence). The CDR3 runs 16 residues.

The V and J genes are TRBV5-1 and TRBJ1-1; D may be TRBD1 (5 bases). The germline V and J ends were trimmed by 4 bases and 1 base, with 11 bases remaining between them. The germline V gene encodes CDR1 SGHRS and CDR2 YFSETQ. The CDR3 is 14 residues long. This CDR3 is CASSLDGGNTEAFF. The CDR3 bases are TGCGCCAGCAGCCTCGACGGGGGGAACACTGAAGCTTTCTTT.

The chain uses TRBV9 and TRBJ2-2; D gene unclear. V gave up 0 bases and J gave up 5 bases, with 8 bases separating them. Germline V gene lookup returns CDR1 SGDLS and CDR2 YYNGEE. This CDR3 is built from 14 residues. The chain's CDR3 is CASSVGGTTGELFF. In DNA form, the CDR3 reads TGTGCCAGCAGCGTAGGAGGTACGACCGGGGAGCTGTTTTTT.